This T cell receptor beta chain was sequenced in a study of shared clonotypes between healthy human individuals. Across the study: Per donor, CD8 memory used one plate, CD8 naive used two, CD4 memory used three and CD4 naive used three.

CD8 cells classed as naive were CD45RO-negative and positively selected for CCR7, excluding terminally differentiated effector memory CD45RA+ cells. Only in-frame clones appear in the TCRdb table, and some are missing; sequencing was by immunoSEQ multiplex PCR. Of hundreds of thousands of clones in the sample, roughly 92% were seen once. Germline V lookup: CDR1 SEHNR, CDR2 FQNEAQ (reference sequence). V trimming: 5 bases; J trimming: 2 bases; junction bases outside the gene matches: 12. The CDR3 is made up of 16 amino acids. This receptor was obtained from a man younger than 45 in good health. The chain links TRBV7-9 to TRBJ2-7, with TRBD1 matching over 7 bases. Sequenced material: naive CD8+ T cells sorted from blood. CDR3 amino acids: CASSQSRDSAAYEQYF. CDR3 in DNA: TGTGCCAGCAGCCAGTCACGGGACAGTGCCGCCTACGAGCAGTACTTC.